This T cell receptor beta chain was retrieved from a study of OX40 agonist ivuxolimab in advanced cancers. Study overall: Partial response was recorded in three patients: one hepatocellular carcinoma and two cutaneous melanoma cases.

Drawing of blood for sampling happened at baseline, at cycle 4 day 1, and at cycle 7 day 1. Study results and caveats: Nonresponders, in some cases, also had low normalized T-cell clonal expansion.

Germline trimming cut 3 bases from V and 4 bases from J; bases unmatched to any gene: 8. The CDR3 has 16 amino acids. Germline loops: CDR1 LNHDA, CDR2 SQIVND (reference sequence). About this clone: Its antigen is undetermined.

Data came from immunoSEQ multiplex PCR; TCRdb stores just in-frame clones and leaves some out. Here the sample spans about 150,000 clones, under 95% being singletons. The receptor was isolated from an adult with an advanced solid tumor such as melanoma, head and neck, liver or kidney cancer. Sequenced material: CD4+ or CD8+ T cells sorted from blood, taken in a trial of the OX40 agonist ivuxolimab. V gene TRBV19 combines with J gene TRBJ1-5; 8 bases agree with TRBD1. CDR3 in amino acids: CASSIPGTGINQPQHF. Here the CDR3 DNA reads TGTGCCAGTAGTATCCCCGGGACAGGCATAAATCAGCCCCAGCATTTT.